This T cell receptor (beta chain) was found in a study of cytomegalovirus exposure and HLA in healthy donors. Study context: Counted in an early data release were about 86 million unique TCRs from HLA-typed donors. General observations from the study: The classifier reportedly diagnosed cytomegalovirus status with high sensitivity and specificity.

The PCR used 60 Vbeta and 13 Jbeta primers. The data were produced by immunoSEQ multiplex PCR, yet TCRdb's version contains in-frame clones alone and is incomplete. The listing contains some 130,000 clones. The V segment lost 4 bases and the J segment 4 bases; nucleotides outside the gene matches: 10. The CDR3 loop spans 16 amino acids. CDR1 and CDR2 (germline): SGHRS, YFSETQ. As to this clone: The antigen remains unidentified.

The V and J genes are TRBV5-1 and TRBJ2-1; TRBD1 matches at 8 bases. The sequencing sample was made of PBMCs. This TCR derives from a woman aged 55 to 70 in good health and CMV-seronegative. The CDR3 region has the DNA TGCGCCAGCAGCCCGGCGGCGACAGGGGCATACAATGAGCAGTTCTTC. Amino acids: CASSPAATGAYNEQFF.